Below are 24 T cell receptor beta chains sequenced from a single sample in a study of blood T cells in healthy people across ages (dated by TCRdb to between 2015 and 2016). The library was generated by 5' RACE. Sequencing was carried out with an Illumina HiSeq 2500. A second PCR of roughly 6 to 11 cycles was run with a J-beta primer mix and a sample-barcoded 5' primer. The public reads were run again by TCRdb, first through fastp at Q25 and then through MiXCR, and only productive beta chains were kept. Entries that share a CDR3 protein sequence are merged under the most common genes and DNA. The sample has 1.2 million to 1.5 million distinct CDR3 sequences on record, around 59% of them singletons. Of the sample, 6.5% to 8.5% falls within the top ten clones. The sample was blood. Every receptor here comes from a man younger than 30 in good health.

V is TRBV27 and J is TRBJ2-1; the D gene is possibly TRBD2 (5 bases). The V gene lost 6 bases and the J gene lost 6 bases, with 9 bases spanning the gap. The CDR3 runs 12 residues. Germline CDR1 reads MNHEY; CDR2 reads SMNVEV (reference sequence). CDR3 coding DNA: TGTGCCAGCAGGTCAGCGGCCAATGAGCAGTTCTTC. Its protein product is CASRSAANEQFF.

CDR3 nucleotides: TGTGCCAGCAGTTATGGCGGGACAGGTGGGGTGAACACTGAAGCTTTCTTT. It yields the protein CASSYGGTGGVNTEAFF. The chain links TRBV6-2 or TRBV6-3 to TRBJ1-1; 8 bases match TRBD1. This CDR3 region has 17 residues. CDR1 and CDR2 (germline): MNHEY, SVGEGT. With 3 bases clipped from V and 0 bases from J, the junction kept 9 bases outside the gene matches.

The chain employs TRBV12-3 or TRBV12-4 and TRBJ2-6, with 8 bases fitting TRBD1. The CDR3 has 16 residues. V trimming: 2 bases; J trimming: 3 bases; junction bases outside the gene matches: 3. The chain's CDR3 is CASSLSTGVGANVLTF. Here the CDR3 DNA reads TGTGCCAGCAGTTTATCGACAGGGGTTGGGGCCAACGTCCTGACTTTC.

Of note for this clonotype: Relative to the germline gene, one junction end is altered; a read error may explain this. The chain carries TRBV29-1 and TRBJ2-2; TRBD1 agrees at 9 bases. Per germline, CDR1 SQVTM and CDR2 ANQGSEA. The CDR3 covers 13 residues. The CDR3 DNA is TGCAGCGTCGGACAGGGGAACACCGGGGGGCTGTTTTTT. It specifies CSVGQGNTGGLFF.

The chain joins TRBV5-6 to TRBJ2-5; D gene ambiguous. Germline V gene data show CDR1 as SGHDT and CDR2 as YYEEEE. This CDR3 contains 14 residues. Trimming took 1 base from V and 11 from J, leaving 18 bases between them. The CDR3 loop reads CASSLRLVTNEQYF. The CDR3 region has the DNA TGTGCCAGCAGCTTGCGGCTAGTTACCAATGAGCAGTACTTC.

The chain employs TRBV2 and TRBJ2-4; 7 bases line up with TRBD2. The junction had 7 bases not matched to a gene; V was cut back by 5 bases and J by 0 bases. The CDR3 has 16 amino acids. The germline gives CDR1 SNHLY, CDR2 FYNNEI. The CDR3 spells CASSLEAGLAKNIQYF. In nucleotides, the CDR3 is TGTGCCAGCAGTCTCGAAGCGGGGTTAGCCAAAAACATTCAGTACTTC.

CDR3 residues: CATSDYQQGGETQYF. The CDR3 coding sequence is TGTGCCACCAGTGATTACCAACAGGGAGGGGAGACCCAGTACTTC. This chain links TRBV24-1 with TRBJ2-5, with D perhaps matching TRBD2 (7 bases). The CDR3 has 15 amino acids. Between the trimmed V and J ends, which lost 2 bases and 5 bases, there was a span of 14 bases. CDR1 is KGHDR and CDR2 is SFDVKD in the germline V gene.

V and J are TRBV14 and TRBJ1-1, with D uncertain. Trimming pared 4 bases from V and 4 bases from J, leaving 13 bases between. Germline V CDR1 and CDR2: SGHDN, FVKESK. The CDR3 spans 14 residues. CDR3: CASSLTGVITEAFF. The CDR3 DNA reads as TGTGCCAGCAGCCTCACCGGGGTGATCACTGAAGCTTTCTTT.

The V call is TRBV27, the J call TRBJ1-6, with D uncertain. The CDR3 spans 14 residues. Trimming pared 3 bases from V and 6 bases from J, leaving 9 bases between. Germline values: CDR1 MNHEY, CDR2 SMNVEV (reference sequence). For the CDR3, the DNA is TGTGCCAGCAGTTTGTTGGGTCGTAATTCACCCCTCCACTTT. This sequence encodes CASSLLGRNSPLHF.

The rearrangement links TRBV10-3 to TRBJ2-3; 11 positions match TRBD2. The CDR3 spans 15 residues. V lost 10 bases to trimming and J lost 1 base; unmatched junction nucleotides: 7. Per germline, CDR1 ENHRY and CDR2 SYGVKD. CDR3 nucleotides: TGTGCCACCTGTAAACTAGCGGGGGGCACAGATACGCAGTATTTT. Its translation: CATCKLAGGTDTQYF.

The chain couples TRBV27 to TRBJ2-1, with 8 bases that match TRBD2. V was clipped by 1 base and J by 1 base; unmatched bases: 6. Germline V gene sequence: CDR1 MNHEY, CDR2 SMNVEV (reference sequence). The CDR3 runs 17 residues. The CDR3 DNA follows: TGTGCCAGCAGTTTATTCTGGCGGGAGGAGTCCTACAATGAGCAGTTCTTC. It translates to CASSLFWREESYNEQFF.

This clonotype was seen repeatedly, ten times or more. The J gene is TRBJ2-7, the V gene TRBV29-1; D unclear. V lost 3 bases to trimming and J lost 0 bases, with 9 bases between them. The CDR3 sequence is 13 residues long. Per the germline V gene, CDR1 is SQVTM and CDR2 is ANQGSEA. CDR3 amino acids: CSVEGIGSYEQYF. CDR3 sequence (DNA): TGCAGCGTTGAGGGTATAGGCTCCTACGAGCAGTACTTC.

This chain links TRBV20-1 with TRBJ2-7; 12 bases fit TRBD2. J was trimmed by 2 bases and V by 4 bases; bases with no gene match: 12. Germline V CDR1 and CDR2: DFQATT, SNEGSKA (reference sequence). The CDR3 has 17 residues. This CDR3 reads CSAKGLAGNIPPYEQYF. In DNA, the CDR3 is TGCAGTGCTAAGGGACTAGCGGGCAATATTCCGCCCTACGAGCAGTACTTC.

The genes are TRBV2 and TRBJ2-3; the match to TRBD2 covers 9 bases. The CDR3 has 16 amino acids. The junction had 4 bases not matched to a gene; V was cut back by 1 base and J by 2 bases. Germline assignment: CDR1 SNHLY and CDR2 FYNNEI. CDR3 coding DNA: TGTGCCAGCAGTGAAGGGCGGGGGGGGATCACAGATACGCAGTATTTT. The encoded protein is CASSEGRGGITDTQYF.

V usage is TRBV6-5 and J usage is TRBJ2-7, with 8 bases that match TRBD2. V was pared by 6 bases and J by 6 bases, with 13 bases of the junction left unmatched. Germline V lookup: CDR1 MNHEY, CDR2 SVGAGI. CDR3 length: 15 amino acids. CDR3 loop: CASRRYGLAISEQYF. The CDR3 coding sequence is TGTGCCAGCAGACGATACGGACTAGCTATAAGCGAGCAGTACTTC.

In the case of this clonotype: A clone one base away is much larger, so this may be a read error. The V call is TRBV6-4, the J call TRBJ2-4, with a tentative D call TRBD2 (5 bases). This CDR3 contains 13 residues. The germline V gene has CDR1 MRHNA and CDR2 SNTAGT. In nucleotides, the CDR3 is TGTGTCAGCAGTGAGGGAGCCAAAAACATTCAGTACTTC. This encodes CVSSEGAKNIQYF.

The V and J genes are TRBV5-1 and TRBJ2-1, with a possible D match to TRBD1 (5 bases). Germline CDR1 SGHRS, CDR2 YFSETQ. V was clipped by 3 bases and J by 0 bases, with 13 bases between them. The length of the CDR3 is 16 residues. CDR3 sequence (DNA): TGCGCCAGCAGCTCAACAGGTATGAGCTCCTACAATGAGCAGTTCTTC. Translating gives CASSSTGMSSYNEQFF.

This clonotype was detected a few times. The V gene is TRBV6-5, the J gene TRBJ2-3; 15 positions match TRBD2. This CDR3 is 20 amino acids long. Germline lookup yields CDR1 MNHEY and CDR2 SVGAGI. Trimming cost V 2 bases and J 0 bases; bases outside gene matches: 9. CDR3 in amino acids: CASSYRLGTSGGYSTDTQYF. Written as DNA, the CDR3 is TGTGCCAGCAGTTACCGGTTAGGGACTAGCGGGGGGTATAGCACAGATACGCAGTATTTT.

The V gene is TRBV6-1, the J gene TRBJ1-6; 8 nucleotides match TRBD1. J lost 10 bases, V lost 6 bases, and 11 bases had no gene match. The CDR3 totals 15 residues. Germline CDR1 is MNHNS and CDR2 is SASEGT. This chain's CDR3 is CASRSLQGGSSPLHF. The CDR3 nucleotides read TGTGCCAGCAGATCCCTACAGGGGGGATCGTCACCCCTCCACTTT.

This clonotype was seen a few times. The V and J genes are TRBV12-3 or TRBV12-4 and TRBJ2-5; no clear D. The CDR3 is made up of 17 amino acids. Trimming removed 7 bases at V and 11 bases at J, with 32 bases between. CDR3 region: CASNPRVRNTGYNEQYF. Here the CDR3 DNA reads TGTGCCAGCAATCCTCGGGTTAGAAATACGGGCTACAATGAGCAGTACTTC.

A few counts support this clonotype. CDR3 residues: CASSYPGGTEAFF. In DNA form, the CDR3 reads TGTGCCAGCAGTTACCCGGGGGGCACTGAAGCTTTCTTT. The chain carries TRBV6-5 and TRBJ1-1, with D perhaps TRBD1 (5 bases). V was pared by 2 bases and J by 4 bases, with 8 bases between. Germline V CDR1 and CDR2: MNHEY, SVGAGI. The CDR3 extends over 13 amino acids.

DNA for the CDR3: TGCAGTGCTAGTAGGTACTACGAGCAGTACTTC. Translating it yields CSASRYYEQYF. The chain joins TRBV20-1 to TRBJ2-7; D gene unclear. Germline CDR1 DFQATT, CDR2 SNEGSKA (reference sequence). Trimming left V 3 bases short and J 3 bases short, with 6 bases between. The CDR3 runs 11 residues.

A few counts support this clonotype. The genes are TRBV20-1 and TRBJ2-5; no clear D. V lost 2 bases and J 0 bases, leaving 13 bases between the germline ends. The CDR3 contains 15 residues. Germline CDR1 reads DFQATT; CDR2 reads SNEGSKA (reference sequence). CDR3 in amino acids: CSARPNTQYQETQYF. The DNA for the CDR3 is TGCAGTGCTAGACCCAACACCCAGTACCAAGAGACCCAGTACTTC.

The rearrangement uses TRBV7-2 and TRBJ2-7; D perhaps matches TRBD1 (6 bases). The CDR3 length is 14 residues. Trimming left V 3 bases short and J 2 bases short, with 11 bases between. Germline CDR1 is SGHTA and CDR2 is FQGNSA. The CDR3 DNA reads TGTGCCAGCAGCTTGGACAGTGCCACCTACGAGCAGTACTTC. Amino acids: CASSLDSATYEQYF. The variable domain in full, completed from reference TRBV7-2 and TRBJ2-7, reads GAGVSQSPSNKVTEKGKDVELRCDPISGHTALYWYRQSLGQGLEFLIYFQGNSAPDKSGLPSDRFSAERTGGSVSTLTIQRTQQEDSAVYLCASSLDSATYEQYFGPGTRLTVT.